This TCR beta chain comes out of a study of T cell clonality in common variable immunodeficiency. This clone was observed a few times. The target antigen is unknown. The sequence runs out 3 residues before the end of the CDR3; the remainder is reconstructed from the germline J gene. Method: immunoSEQ multiplex PCR; TCRdb's copy keeps in-frame clones and lacks some. The table lists 40,000 to 65,000 clones, with no singletons. Looked up from germline, CDR1 is KGHSH and CDR2 is LQKENI. This CDR3 region has 16 residues. The V gene end was trimmed by 3 bases and the J gene end by 6 bases; junction bases not matched to a gene: 6. Patients and controls were mostly of Caucasian heritage. General study findings and limits: CVID subjects had higher TCRbeta clonality than healthy controls, most marked in about a third. CVID subjects shared fewer TCRbeta clones than healthy controls did.

This TCR was recovered from a person between 18 and 75 years old in good health. The sequencing input was peripheral blood mononuclear cells. The V gene is TRBV18, the J gene TRBJ1-6; 9 nucleotides align to TRBD1. CDR3 DNA, as far as it was read: TGTGCCAGCTCACCGGTCGGGACAGGGAGTAATTCACCC. Translated, it gives CASSPVGTGSNSP. In full, the CDR3 reads CASSPVGTGSNSPLHF.